Listed below are T cell receptor beta chains from one sample, sequenced in a study of blood T cells in healthy people across ages. TCRdb itself ran the 5' RACE reads through MiXCR, one entry per CDR3 protein. The sample yields 730,000 or so distinct CDR3 sequences, roughly two fifths seen once. The sample consisted of blood. The source is a woman aged 60-75 years in good health. Each CDR3 is given with its conserved first and last residue. A D gene is named only where the DNA matches it firmly. Not all rows give a size; the values are once, few, many and, for expanded clones, a class.

d_gene	v_gene	abundance	j_gene	CDR3nt	CDR3aa
.	TRBV18	.	TRBJ2-7	TGTGCCAGCTCACCCGGTGAAATTTCATACAATGAGCAGTACTTC	CASSPGEISYNEQYF
TRBD1	TRBV29-1	.	TRBJ2-3	TGCAGCGTCTGGACAGGGGACACAGATACGCAGTATTTT	CSVWTGDTDTQYF
TRBD2	TRBV12-3/TRBV12-4	.	TRBJ2-5	TGTGCCAGCAGTCGGGTAGCGGGGGGCTACCAAGAGACCCAGTACTTC	CASSRVAGGYQETQYF
TRBD1	TRBV12-3/TRBV12-4	once	TRBJ2-4	TGTGCCAGCATGCCGGGACAGGGGCACATTCAGTACTTC	CASMPGQGHIQYF
TRBD1	TRBV4-1	.	TRBJ2-7	TGCGCCAGCAGCCAGATATATAACAGGGGGCTCTTCTACGAGCAGTACTTC	CASSQIYNRGLFYEQYF
TRBD1	TRBV5-1	.	TRBJ2-3	TGCGCCAGCAGCTCGAGGACAGGGGGGCCCACAGATACGCAGTATTTT	CASSSRTGGPTDTQYF
.	TRBV27	.	TRBJ1-2	TGTGCCAGCAGAGAACAGCGGAGATCTGGGGGCTACACCTTC	CASREQRRSGGYTF
TRBD2	TRBV20-1	once	TRBJ2-7	TGCAGTGCTAGAGCTGGCGGTCGCGGGGGGGAGGGTGAGCAGTACTTC	CSARAGGRGGEGEQYF
.	TRBV7-2	.	TRBJ2-5	TGTGCCAGCAGGTCCCCGGGGGCAGGAGAGACCCAGTACTTC	CASRSPGAGETQYF
.	TRBV30	.	TRBJ1-5	TGTGCCTGGAGTGTGGGGGCGAGCAATCAGCCCCAGCATTTT	CAWSVGASNQPQHF
.	TRBV7-3	once	TRBJ2-5	TGTGCCAGCAGCTTAGGGGGTAGGAAGACCCAGTACTTC	CASSLGGRKTQYF
.	TRBV20-1	.	TRBJ1-2	TGCAGTGCTAGAGATATTGGCCAGGGTTTTGGCTACACCTTC	CSARDIGQGFGYTF